This is a list of T cell receptor beta chains from one sample in a study of blood T cell repertoires in COVID-19. The assay was immunoSEQ multiplex PCR, and TCRdb's table has in-frame clones only and misses some. Among 270,000 or so clones listed, 84% were seen once. Sequenced sample: peripheral blood. The source of these receptors is a human donor in a cohort sampled during active COVID-19. Each CDR3 is given with its conserved first and last residue. Rows may omit the clone size; those that give it use once, few, many or a size class.

CDR3aa: CASSYGRGSPDTQYF
abundance: -
j_gene: TRBJ2-3
v_gene: TRBV6-2/TRBV6-3

CDR3aa: CASSQDLEGGGRPTYGYTF
abundance: many
j_gene: TRBJ1-2
v_gene: TRBV4-2

CDR3aa: CAGKSGGRSQETQYF
abundance: -
j_gene: TRBJ2-5
v_gene: TRBV5-1

CDR3aa: CASSKGKAGGSDTQYF
abundance: few
j_gene: TRBJ2-3
v_gene: TRBV19

CDR3aa: CASSQGRGIEAFF
abundance: -
j_gene: TRBJ1-1
v_gene: TRBV7-2

CDR3aa: CASSLDQRRTNEKLFF
abundance: once
j_gene: TRBJ1-4
v_gene: TRBV11-2

CDR3aa: CASSDPGTGYVRYTF
abundance: -
j_gene: TRBJ1-2
v_gene: TRBV25-1

CDR3aa: CASGSNRAGGMQETQYF
abundance: -
j_gene: TRBJ2-5
v_gene: TRBV12-5

CDR3aa: CASSFGGGANTGELFF
abundance: -
j_gene: TRBJ2-2
v_gene: TRBV7-6

CDR3aa: CASSLATGRLNTIYF
abundance: once
j_gene: TRBJ1-3
v_gene: TRBV7-9

CDR3aa: CASSYLVSRGGIGYEQYF
abundance: -
j_gene: TRBJ2-7
v_gene: TRBV6-2/TRBV6-3

CDR3aa: CASSTGLSANTGELFF
abundance: few
j_gene: TRBJ2-2
v_gene: TRBV7-6

CDR3aa: CASSQASAGVTDTQYF
abundance: -
j_gene: TRBJ2-3
v_gene: TRBV3-1/TRBV3-2

CDR3aa: CASSRLQGSDTQYF
abundance: -
j_gene: TRBJ2-3
v_gene: TRBV7-3

CDR3aa: CASSLALRSSGRSGDEQFF
abundance: few
j_gene: TRBJ2-1
v_gene: TRBV7-9

CDR3aa: CASTPRLAGPVDTQYF
abundance: -
j_gene: TRBJ2-3
v_gene: TRBV13

CDR3aa: CASSQRGGQGDEQFF
abundance: -
j_gene: TRBJ2-1
v_gene: TRBV4-1

CDR3aa: CASSIGTGVSPLHF
abundance: -
j_gene: TRBJ1-6
v_gene: TRBV3-1/TRBV3-2

CDR3aa: CASSETVGNTEAFF
abundance: -
j_gene: TRBJ1-1
v_gene: TRBV10-1

CDR3aa: CASSLSSGGTDTQYF
abundance: many
j_gene: TRBJ2-3
v_gene: TRBV5-6

CDR3aa: CASSQLRDSSWNEQFF
abundance: -
j_gene: TRBJ2-1
v_gene: TRBV14

CDR3aa: CASSQDKAGGWETQYF
abundance: -
j_gene: TRBJ2-5
v_gene: TRBV4-2

CDR3aa: CASSPGEPHNEQFF
abundance: -
j_gene: TRBJ2-1
v_gene: TRBV6-4

CDR3aa: CASSLVGRDYGYTF
abundance: -
j_gene: TRBJ1-2
v_gene: TRBV7-9

CDR3aa: CASSLSGQGSNEQFF
abundance: -
j_gene: TRBJ2-1
v_gene: TRBV27

CDR3aa: CASTSGGGADTQYF
abundance: -
j_gene: TRBJ2-3
v_gene: TRBV10-1

CDR3aa: CASSNRIETQYF
abundance: -
j_gene: TRBJ2-5
v_gene: TRBV28

CDR3aa: CASRTRDTQYF
abundance: few
j_gene: TRBJ2-3
v_gene: TRBV6-5

CDR3aa: CASSLSQGRQPQHF
abundance: -
j_gene: TRBJ1-5
v_gene: TRBV19

CDR3aa: CASLPGLAAPEQYF
abundance: -
j_gene: TRBJ2-7
v_gene: TRBV6-5

CDR3aa: CASSEYGAGKAGELFF
abundance: -
j_gene: TRBJ2-2
v_gene: TRBV25-1

CDR3aa: CASSYGRNTEAFF
abundance: -
j_gene: TRBJ1-1
v_gene: TRBV6-5